This TCR beta chain was identified during a study of shared clonotypes between healthy human individuals. General observations from the study: Clonotypes which were not shared had lower generation probabilities than clonotypes that all four donors shared.

Remarks on this clone: Antigen: not known.

In the authors' workflow: ImmunoSEQ only sent back junction sequences with no quality scores, so filtering was done differently. TCRdb's copy holds only in-frame clones and misses some; the assay was immunoSEQ multiplex PCR. The V and J calls and the clone size are those of that table, but D and trimming were determined from the DNA. The data show about 2 million clones, 85% to 95% seen once. Looked up from germline, CDR1 is SGHTA and CDR2 is FQGNSA. This CDR3 is 15 amino acids long. After removal of 1 base from V and 10 bases from J, the junction contained 5 bases not matched to a gene. Specimen: naive CD4+ T cells sorted from blood. Subset described: CD45RA+ positively selected. This TCR was recovered from a man aged 18 to 29 in good health. The rearrangement links TRBV7-2 to TRBJ2-1, with 12 nucleotides matching TRBD2. DNA of the CDR3: TGTGCCAGCAGCTTAGTTAGTGGACTAGCGGGAGAGCAGTTCTTC. This codes for CASSLVSGLAGEQFF.